This T cell receptor (beta chain) was recovered during a study of cytomegalovirus exposure and HLA in healthy donors (dated by TCRdb to 2016 to 2017). Turning to the overall study: An earlier analysis of some 620 of the donors reported 250 to 350 Gb of sequence data and 100 million to 120 million unique TCR beta sequences obtained from about 200 million T cells. An early release covering more than 500 HLA-typed donors comprised approximately 290 gigabases of sequencing data and about 90 million unique TCR sequences. Among the roughly 410 genotyped donors, more than 70% belonged to the genetic ancestry cluster associated with self-reported Caucasian donors. The aim of the study was to test whether cataloging public T cell receptors could identify signatures of past pathogen exposure. The T cell repertoires of 670 or so subjects were profiled by immunosequencing and related to cytomegalovirus serostatus. Along with the roughly 670-subject first cohort, a separate validation cohort of about 110 different subjects was used. High-throughput TCR immunosequencing, statistical association of individual TCRs with disease status, and machine learning were combined to predict cytomegalovirus infection status. A later analysis re-examined previously published TCR beta repertoires from over 500 donors and added high-resolution HLA genotyping to investigate patterns of TCR occurrence. Rather than using new phenotypic data, the later analysis identified candidate immune exposures from TCR beta sequences and from how often those sequences occurred across donors. To decide whether each TCR beta V gene segment behaved as functional or pseudogenic, an earlier analysis of 587 of the donors relied on high-throughput TCR beta sequencing. Donor age, sex, ethnicity and CMV serostatus were collected together with the repertoire data. Genome-wide SNP genotypes for about 65% of the 666 donors were used in a later genetic analysis, which treated that subset as a discovery cohort. All discovery cohort repertoires had been generated using a single sequencing platform. HLA typing covered class I and class II loci at four-digit resolution. The number of donors typed differed by locus, with roughly 629-640 for A, B, C, DRB1 and DQB1, more than 500 for DQA1, 600 to 610 for DPA1, and around 450 for DPB1. Roughly 5 DR-DQ haplotypes were handled as single units for association and clustering, since linkage in the cohort was strong. Among under 450 genotyped donors of the cohort, an average of about 240,000 unique TCR beta nucleotide sequences were sequenced per donor, around 20% of them non-productive. What the research found in general, with its limitations: A later genetic analysis reported fewer N-insertions in productive TCRs among donors in an Asian-associated ancestry cluster than the approximately 670-donor mean. Most TCR sequences were seen in very few donors, while some public TCRs were found in many individuals. Because the 87-base-pair reads could not distinguish some IMGT-functional V segments, including TRBV6-2 and TRBV6-3, those segments were excluded. In a later analysis, around 17,000 TCR beta sequences were associated with specific HLA alleles at a false discovery rate of 0.05. Several of the top co-occurrence clusters appeared to be linked to parvovirus B19, influenza, CMV and Epstein-Barr virus, according to a later analysis. In a later genetic analysis, a missense DCLRE1C variant was associated with V-gene and J-gene trimming of TCR beta chains, and the association was replicated in an independent cohort. In both the original and validation cohorts, the classifier was reported to diagnose cytomegalovirus status with high specificity and sensitivity. A later analysis found that most CMV-associated TCR beta chains appeared HLA-restricted, with HLA associations seemingly driven largely by CMV exposure. A total of some 180 TCR beta chains were listed by the study as associated with cytomegalovirus. According to a later analysis, TCR association rates differed among HLA loci, with DRB1 alleles showing the most associated TCRs and HLA-C alleles showing the fewest. In vitro tests confirmed that a few of the cytomegalovirus-associated TCR beta chains recognize cytomegalovirus antigens. It was suggested by the authors that the approach could potentially be generalized to other disease states and immunological phenotypes. The only immune exposure information available for the cohort was CMV serostatus. Broadly in line with IMGT annotations, most TCR beta V segments showed up in productive rearrangements about 87% or about 30% of the time in an earlier analysis of approximately 640 of the donors. Because HLA typing was missing for some donors at each locus, association tests included only the typed subset. The earlier analysis of 450 to 700 of the donors excluded roughly 16 rarely observed V segments, including chromosome 9 orphons, because counts were too low. Sequencing depth was assumed to be roughly uniform across donors in the presence/absence analyses, though that assumption may not hold. Only TCR beta chains were sequenced in this cohort, and the absence of alpha or paired-chain data limited detectable features. A further reported finding was that TCR beta sequences accurately predicted the HLA-A and HLA-B alleles for most subjects in the first cohort. In a later analysis, HLA-associated TCR beta chains showed more clonal expansion and lower generation probabilities than non-associated chains that were equally common. Linkage disequilibrium might explain the correlated functional status among segregating V segments, but an unknown experimental factor could not be ruled out. Strong co-occurrence of HLA alleles, especially DR and DQ, made assigning TCR associations to individual alleles difficult. A cluster of highly shared sequence variants was judged likely to represent a technical artifact of the sequencing pipeline.

The CDR3 numbers 14 residues from cysteine through phenylalanine. Kept here is only the CDR3 DNA, which spans 42 bases and is read in frame from base 1. The V and J ends are trimmed by 6 bases and 0 bases, leaving 9 bases between them. Sequences MNHEY (CDR1) and SMNVEV (CDR2) are obtained from the germline V gene (reference sequence). The protocol used for the library was the immunoSEQ multiplex PCR assay. The multiplex PCR relied on a mix of 60 forward primers for TCR Vbeta segments and 13 reverse primers for TCR Jbeta segments. Amplification of the CDR3 region of rearranged TCR beta genes was performed with a multiplex PCR assay on genomic DNA. The amplified TCR beta libraries were sequenced on the Illumina HiSeq System as 87-base-pair reads. On the authors' methods: A later analysis counted 65 million to 90 million unique TCR beta chains across the 550 to 700 repertoires, and around 9.9 million of these chains were shared by at least two donors. To remove PCR and sequencing errors, raw reads were error-corrected and collapsed into unique sequences using a nearest-neighbor algorithm that merged closely related sequences. CDR3 sequences were aligned to IMGT reference sequences to assign V, D and J gene segments. For a sequence to be retained, a match of at least six nucleotides was required to both a V gene segment and a J gene segment. A rearrangement counted as productive if the CDR3 had no stop codons and remained in frame with V and J, and every other rearrangement counted as non-productive. Following IMGT convention, CDR3 was defined as the stretch from the second conserved V-encoded cysteine to the conserved J-encoded phenylalanine. The earlier analysis of roughly 590 of the donors excluded sequences that lacked an unambiguous match to a single V gene segment. An earlier analysis of fewer than 750 of the donors classified V segments as functional when productive rearrangements were above 56.7% and as segregating when the standard deviation between donors was above 5%. A statistical classification framework was built for diagnosing cytomegalovirus status from the catalog of TCR beta chain sequences. In a later analysis, TCR nucleotide sequences were compared against IMGT/GENE-DB human TR gene sequences so that V and J genes could be assigned. Using the TCRdist pipeline, a later analysis assigned CDR3 sequences along with most-parsimonious VDJ recombination scenarios. In a later analysis, each TCR beta chain was defined by its CDR3 amino acid sequence together with its V-gene family, and reads without a unique V-gene family were excluded. To address suspected cross-contamination and a sequencing artifact, a later analysis removed roughly 640 highly shared, low-generation-probability nucleotide sequences. A later analysis calculated a clonal expansion index for each public chain from normalized within-repertoire ranks of inferred template counts. Generation probabilities in a later analysis came from a VDJ recombination model fitted to out-of-frame rearrangements, and those results were checked against IGoR. Hypergeometric tests were used in a later analysis to score TCR-TCR, TCR-HLA and TCR-CMV co-occurrence, with a repertoire-size bias correction applied to the TCR pairs. A later analysis estimated false discovery rates by permuting HLA or CMV assignments 20 times. A later analysis grouped co-occurring TCRs with DBSCAN, adding TCRdist sequence similarity when clustering within HLA-allele-positive subsets. For co-occurrence clustering, repertoires with fewer than 30,000 or more than 120,000 public chains were excluded, along with about five repertoires with anomalous nucleotide sharing. The table was pulled from immuneACCESS by TCRdb, which kept in-frame rearrangements only. Such tables lose some clones; where checked, under half of the loss comes from unresolved V genes, and the rest has no known cause. V and J calls plus clone size are reproduced from that table; the DNA served to infer D and trimming. Counted in this sample were under 130,000 clones; 65% to 85% of them appeared once. The ten largest clones take up roughly 6.1% of the sample.

The cohort comprised 666 healthy bone marrow donors. At the time of sampling, all cohort members were nominally healthy, though unrecorded immune exposures were likely present. The donor was CMV seronegative and was included in the group of a few hundred seronegative cohort members. Each donor provided a peripheral blood sample, and peripheral blood mononuclear cells were used for TCR beta sequencing. Genomic DNA was extracted from the blood cell samples with the Qiagen DNeasy Blood Extraction Kit. As regards this clone: Its antigen is unknown. No qualities accompany the bases; no much larger clone lies one base away.

Sample: PBMCs. Recombination joined TRBV27 with TRBJ1-5, with the D gene not clear enough to name. This receptor was identified in a man between 18 and 35 years old in good health and CMV-seronegative. The CDR3 protein sequence reads: CASSPRDSNQPQHF. The sequenced DNA is TGTGCCAGCAGCCCTAGAGATAGCAATCAGCCCCAGCATTTT.